What follows are 26 T cell receptor beta chains derived from one specimen sequenced in a study of T cell responses to AZD1222 COVID-19 vaccine. Sequencing used immunoSEQ multiplex PCR; TCRdb keeps in-frame clones, though not all of them. Of over 130,000 clones in the sample, around 90% were seen once. This specimen was peripheral blood, taken on day 0 of AZD1222 vaccination. The receptors originated from an adult in good health.

V is TRBV7-9 and J is TRBJ2-1; 9 bases are shared with TRBD2. Germline loops: CDR1 SEHNR, CDR2 FQNEAQ (reference sequence). The V segment lost 2 bases and the J segment 5 bases; nucleotides outside the gene matches: 7. The CDR3 totals 16 residues. CDR3 region: CASSLWISGGNNEQFF. The CDR3 DNA sequence: TGTGCCAGCAGCTTATGGATTAGCGGGGGAAACAATGAGCAGTTCTTC.

This sequence joins TRBV24-1 and TRBJ2-3, with D possibly matching TRBD2 (6 bases). V lost 2 bases and J 1 base, leaving 15 bases between the germline ends. This CDR3 comprises 17 residues. Per the germline V gene, CDR1 is KGHDR and CDR2 is SFDVKD. In DNA, the CDR3 is TGTGCCACCAGTGATTACTCCCTATCGGGGGGCACAGATACGCAGTATTTT. This codes for CATSDYSLSGGTDTQYF.

The gene calls are TRBV5-8 and TRBJ2-3; D might be TRBD1 (5 bases). CDR1 is SGHTS and CDR2 is YDEGEE in the germline V gene. The CDR3 loop spans 14 amino acids. Trimming left V 5 bases short and J 3 bases short, with 13 bases between. CDR3: CASRVGLLTDTQYF. The CDR3 DNA follows: TGTGCCAGCAGGGTGGGGCTTCTAACAGATACGCAGTATTTT.

The J gene is TRBJ2-2, the V gene TRBV28; D could derive from TRBD1 or TRBD2 (5 bases each). The CDR3 is made up of 15 amino acids. The germline V gene encodes CDR1 MDHEN and CDR2 SYDVKM. The ends were cut back, 3 bases at V and 1 base at J, with 9 bases in the middle. The CDR3 DNA follows: TGTGCCAGCAGTTTGGGACCCTTGAACACCGGGGAGCTGTTTTTT. It is translated as CASSLGPLNTGELFF.

CDR3: CAKKTGFYEFSNQPQHF. The DNA of the CDR3 is TGTGCCAAAAAGACAGGCTTTTACGAATTTAGCAATCAGCCCCAGCATTTT. V is TRBV19 and J is TRBJ1-5, with D possibly TRBD1 on 6 matching bases. V was shortened by 10 bases and J by 0 bases, with 22 bases between the two germline ends. The CDR3 contains 17 residues. In germline, CDR1 is LNHDA, CDR2 SQIVND (reference sequence).

CDR3 DNA sequence: TGTGCCAGCAGCCAGGCCAATCAGCCCCAGCATTTT. This gives the protein CASSQANQPQHF. The chain combines TRBV6-2 or TRBV6-3 with TRBJ1-5; D is unresolved. Germline CDR1 MNHEY, CDR2 SVGEGT. Trimming took off 6 bases at V and 3 bases at J, with 6 bases between the two ends. The CDR3 covers 12 residues.

The CDR3 sequence: CSVEAGQGFYEQYF. The CDR3 DNA reads as TGCAGCGTTGAGGCGGGACAGGGGTTCTACGAGCAGTACTTC. This chain connects TRBV29-1 to TRBJ2-7, with 10 bases fitting TRBD1. Germline-derived CDR1 and CDR2 are SQVTM and ANQGSEA. CDR3 length: 14 amino acids. V lost 3 bases to trimming and J lost 3 bases; unmatched junction nucleotides: 5.

This clone occurred once. J is TRBJ2-6 and V is TRBV29-1, with 7 bases fitting TRBD2. Germline V lookup: CDR1 SQVTM, CDR2 ANQGSEA. The trim removed 4 bases at V and 0 bases at J, leaving 12 bases unmatched. The CDR3 totals 18 residues. The CDR3 region is CSVGGGKRSSSGANVLTF. The CDR3 nucleotides read TGCAGCGTTGGGGGAGGGAAGCGTTCCTCCTCTGGGGCCAACGTCCTGACTTTC.

The V call is TRBV19, the J call TRBJ1-2; D possibly corresponds to TRBD1 (5 bases). CDR1 LNHDA and CDR2 SQIVND come from the germline V gene (reference sequence). The CDR3 has 13 residues. V lost 4 bases, J lost 2 bases, and 8 bases lay in between. CDR3 sequence reads: CASSTDRNYGYTF. The DNA for the CDR3 is TGTGCCAGTAGTACTGACAGAAACTATGGCTACACCTTC.

This clone was picked up one time. This chain links TRBV6-5 with TRBJ1-2; perhaps TRBD1 as D (5 bases). The CDR3 spans 14 residues. Trimming took 0 bases from V and 2 from J, leaving 7 bases between them. Germline V gene sequence: CDR1 MNHEY, CDR2 SVGAGI. The CDR3 sequence: CASSYSGENYGYTF. The CDR3 DNA reads TGTGCCAGCAGTTACTCGGGGGAGAACTATGGCTACACCTTC.

This clone was seen only once. The CDR3: CATLLLPRYNEKLFF. In nucleotides, the CDR3 is TGTGCCACCCTACTGCTTCCACGGTACAATGAAAAACTGTTTTTT. This chain links TRBV24-1 with TRBJ1-4; D gene unclear. The V gene lost 9 bases and the J gene lost 5 bases, with 18 bases spanning the gap. CDR3 size: 15 residues. Germline V gene sequence: CDR1 KGHDR, CDR2 SFDVKD.

V and J are TRBV5-4 and TRBJ2-1; 10 nucleotides line up with TRBD2. The trim removed 6 bases at V and 8 bases at J, leaving 14 bases unmatched. This CDR3 spans 16 amino acids. Germline lookup yields CDR1 SGHNT and CDR2 YYREEE (reference sequence). The CDR3 DNA sequence: TGTGCCAGCAACCGCCCCCAGCGGGAGGGCCTCTATGAGCAGTTCTTC. This codes for CASNRPQREGLYEQFF.

The CDR3 region has the DNA TGTGCCAGCACCACGTCGGTAGGACAGGGGCCCTATGGCTACACCTTC. Translation: CASTTSVGQGPYGYTF. The chain uses TRBV28 and TRBJ1-2; 9 bases agree with TRBD1. The junction had 13 bases not matched to a gene; V was cut back by 7 bases and J by 4 bases. The CDR3 is 16 residues long. The germline V gene encodes CDR1 MDHEN and CDR2 SYDVKM.

This chain connects TRBV19 to TRBJ1-1; D is unresolved. The CDR3 loop spans 13 amino acids. Trimming stripped 3 bases from V and 1 base from J, with 6 bases between. The germline CDR1 and CDR2 sequences are LNHDA and SQIVND (reference sequence). CDR3 nucleotide sequence: TGTGCCAGTAGTATTAAGCGGAACACTGAAGCTTTCTTT. Translated: CASSIKRNTEAFF.

The V call is TRBV11-2, the J call TRBJ1-2; TRBD1 matches at 8 bases. The V segment lost 5 bases and the J segment 4 bases; nucleotides outside the gene matches: 6. Germline values: CDR1 SGHAT, CDR2 FQNNGV. The CDR3 is 14 amino acids. The chain's CDR3 is CASSPDRGAYGYTF. CDR3 DNA: TGTGCCAGCAGCCCCGACAGGGGTGCCTATGGCTACACCTTC.

The rearrangement joins TRBV10-2 to TRBJ2-7, with 8 bases fitting TRBD2. Germline CDR1 is WSHSY and CDR2 is SAAADI. This CDR3 comprises 15 residues. J was trimmed by 4 bases and V by 4 bases; bases with no gene match: 9. CDR3 coding DNA: TGCGCCAGCAGTGGATCGACTAGCGCGATTTACGAGCAGTACTTC. It encodes CASSGSTSAIYEQYF.

This rearrangement joins TRBV13 to TRBJ2-1; D is ambiguous. In germline, CDR1 is PRHDT, CDR2 FYEKMQ (reference sequence). The length of the CDR3 is 14 residues. The V end lost 4 bases, the J end lost 4 bases, and 11 bases lay between the germline ends. The CDR3 loop reads CASSSPTGYNEQFF. CDR3 coding DNA: TGTGCCAGCAGCTCCCCGACTGGGTACAATGAGCAGTTCTTC.

The chain couples TRBV15 to TRBJ1-4, with unresolved D. Germline V lookup: CDR1 LNHNV, CDR2 YYDKDF (reference sequence). Trimming removed 0 bases from V and 0 bases from J, with 5 bases in between. CDR3 length: 15 amino acids. DNA of the CDR3: TGTGCCACCAGCAGAGACCCTACAACTAATGAAAAACTGTTTTTT. Translation gives CATSRDPTTNEKLFF.

CDR3 bases: TGTGCCAGCAGGGCGTACAGGGGTAATCAGCCCCAGCATTTT. Its protein product is CASRAYRGNQPQHF. This sequence joins TRBV2 and TRBJ1-5, with 7 nucleotides matching TRBD1. Germline-derived CDR1 and CDR2 are SNHLY and FYNNEI. V lost 6 bases, J lost 4 bases, and 6 bases stayed unmatched. CDR3 length: 14 residues.

The V gene is TRBV2, the J gene TRBJ1-3; the D is unclear. There are 15 residues in the CDR3. Trimming removed 5 bases at V and 0 bases at J, with 11 bases between. Germline V CDR1 and CDR2: SNHLY, FYNNEI. In DNA, the CDR3 is TGTGCCAGCAGTAGGCAGCACCTCTCTGGAAACACCATATATTTT. This sequence encodes CASSRQHLSGNTIYF. Full variable domain (remainder filled in from reference TRBV2 and TRBJ1-3): EPEVTQTPSHQVTQMGQEVILRCVPISNHLYFYWYRQILGQKVEFLVSFYNNEISEKSEIFDDQFSVERPDGSNFTLKIRSTKLEDSAMYFCASSRQHLSGNTIYFGEGSWLTVV.

CDR3 in amino acids: CASSVTGTGVYGYTF. The CDR3 DNA follows: TGTGCCAGCAGCGTAACCGGGACAGGGGTTTACGGCTACACCTTC. This chain uses TRBV13 with TRBJ1-2; 10 nucleotides match TRBD1. The germline CDR1 and CDR2 sequences are PRHDT and FYEKMQ (reference sequence). With V trimmed by 5 bases and J by 8 bases, 11 bases remained unmatched. The CDR3 is 15 amino acids.

The chain is built from TRBV10-2 and TRBJ2-1; perhaps TRBD2 as D (6 bases). V lost 0 bases and J 10 bases, leaving 7 bases between the germline ends. Germline V gene sequence: CDR1 WSHSY, CDR2 SAAADI. The CDR3 extends over 12 amino acids. The CDR3 protein is CASSESGGEQFF. The CDR3 DNA is TGCGCCAGCAGTGAGTCGGGGGGAGAGCAGTTCTTC.

As to this clone: Other DNA sequences in the same sample also yield this CDR3. The chain combines TRBV7-2 with TRBJ2-7; tentative D call: TRBD1 (5 bases). The CDR3 contains 14 residues. From germline, CDR1 is SGHTA and CDR2 FQGNSA. The V gene lost 0 bases and the J gene lost 4 bases, with 10 bases spanning the gap. The CDR3 DNA is TGTGCCAGCAGCTTAGCGCCAGGGATTTACGAGCAGTACTTC. Its protein is CASSLAPGIYEQYF.

V is TRBV19 and J is TRBJ2-1; TRBD1 might be the D (5 bases). CDR3 length: 15 residues. Trimming stripped 6 bases from V and 0 bases from J, with 12 bases between. The germline gives CDR1 LNHDA, CDR2 SQIVND (reference sequence). The CDR3 region has the DNA TGTGCCAGTAGCAAGACAGAGAGCTCCTACAATGAGCAGTTCTTC. Its protein product is CASSKTESSYNEQFF.

This chain connects TRBV7-2 to TRBJ2-5; TRBD2 is a possible D gene (6 bases). V was cut by 7 bases and J by 1 base, with 16 bases left in between. This CDR3 has 15 amino acids. The germline V gene encodes CDR1 SGHTA and CDR2 FQGNSA. The CDR3 sequence: CASTRVMGGQETQYF. The CDR3 DNA reads as TGTGCCAGCACCCGGGTCATGGGGGGCCAAGAGACCCAGTACTTC.

The chain uses TRBV6-6 and TRBJ2-5, with 7 bases identical to TRBD1. Trimming cost V 5 bases and J 2 bases; bases outside gene matches: 5. The germline V gene encodes CDR1 MNHNY and CDR2 SVGAGI (reference sequence). There are 14 residues in the CDR3. The CDR3 region has the DNA TGTGCCAGCAGTCAGGGGGACCAACAAGAGACCCAGTACTTC. Its translation: CASSQGDQQETQYF.